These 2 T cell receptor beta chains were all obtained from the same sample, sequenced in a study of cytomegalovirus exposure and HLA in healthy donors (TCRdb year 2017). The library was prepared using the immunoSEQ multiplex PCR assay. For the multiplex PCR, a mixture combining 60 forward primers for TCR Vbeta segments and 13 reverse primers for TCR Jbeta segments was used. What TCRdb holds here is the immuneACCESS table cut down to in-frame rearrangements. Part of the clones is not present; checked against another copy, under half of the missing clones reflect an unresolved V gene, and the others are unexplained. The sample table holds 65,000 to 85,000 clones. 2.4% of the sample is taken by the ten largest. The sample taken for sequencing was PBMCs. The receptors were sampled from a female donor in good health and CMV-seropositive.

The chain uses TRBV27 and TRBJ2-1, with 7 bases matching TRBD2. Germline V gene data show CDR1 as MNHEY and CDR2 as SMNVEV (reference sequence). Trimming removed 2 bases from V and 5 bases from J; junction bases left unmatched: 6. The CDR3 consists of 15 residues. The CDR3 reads CASSLLAAGDNEQFF. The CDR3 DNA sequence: TGTGCCAGCAGTTTACTAGCGGCGGGCGACAATGAGCAGTTCTTC.

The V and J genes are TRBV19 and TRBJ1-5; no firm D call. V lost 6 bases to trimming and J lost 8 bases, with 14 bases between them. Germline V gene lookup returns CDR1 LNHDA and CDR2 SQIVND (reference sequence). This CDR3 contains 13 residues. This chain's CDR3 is CASSPVRNEPQHF. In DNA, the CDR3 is TGTGCCAGTAGCCCAGTCCGTAATGAGCCCCAGCATTTT.